Each of the 8 T cell receptor beta chains below was sequenced from the same sample in a study of blood T cell repertoires in COVID-19. Measured with immunoSEQ multiplex PCR; TCRdb has only the in-frame clones, and not every one. The sample carries 150,000 to 200,000 clones, around 87% recorded once. Sample: peripheral blood. Every receptor here comes from a man aged 40-50 years with active or convalescent COVID-19.

The CDR3 reads CASRSGVTGELFF. The CDR3 nucleotides are TGTGCCAGTAGGTCAGGGGTCACCGGGGAGCTGTTTTTT. This chain uses TRBV19 with TRBJ2-2; perhaps TRBD1 as D (6 bases). This CDR3 has 13 residues. Between the trimmed V and J ends, which lost 6 bases and 4 bases, there was a span of 9 bases. CDR1 and CDR2 from the germline V gene are LNHDA and SQIVND (reference sequence).

The rearrangement uses TRBV7-9 and TRBJ2-2; 16 bases fit TRBD2. Germline CDR1 reads SEHNR; CDR2 reads FQNEAQ (reference sequence). CDR3 length: 18 residues. The V and J ends lost 5 bases and 0 bases, in that order; junction bases with no gene match: 3. The CDR3 sequence: CASSPGTSGGANTGELFF. In DNA, the CDR3 is TGTGCCAGCAGCCCCGGGACTAGCGGGGGGGCGAACACCGGGGAGCTGTTTTTT.

J is TRBJ1-6 and V is TRBV7-2, with D perhaps TRBD1 (6 bases). V lost 3 bases and J lost 6, with 9 bases in between. CDR3 length: 14 amino acids. CDR1 and CDR2 (germline): SGHTA, FQGNSA. CDR3 sequence reads: CASSLTGPNSPLHF. CDR3 bases: TGTGCCAGCAGCTTGACAGGACCTAATTCACCCCTCCACTTT.

The chain joins TRBV18 to TRBJ1-1, with 7 positions matching TRBD1. Germline V gene sequence: CDR1 KGHSH, CDR2 LQKENI. The CDR3 runs 14 residues. Unmatched junction bases numbered 10, after V lost 6 bases and J lost 6 bases. As DNA, the CDR3 is TGTGCCAGCTCCGAGGGACAGCAGTTCGCTGAAGCTTTCTTT. The encoded protein is CASSEGQQFAEAFF.

V and J are TRBV18 and TRBJ1-1; 8 bases are a match to TRBD1. This CDR3 contains 13 residues. J was trimmed by 6 bases and V by 3 bases; bases with no gene match: 3. The germline V gene has CDR1 KGHSH and CDR2 LQKENI. CDR3 residues: CASSPEQGAEAFF. The CDR3 nucleotides are TGTGCCAGCTCACCGGAACAGGGGGCTGAAGCTTTCTTT.

The J gene is TRBJ2-5, the V gene TRBV29-1, with D perhaps matching TRBD2 (7 bases). Trimming removed 5 bases at V and 7 bases at J, with 17 bases between. Germline V lookup: CDR1 SQVTM, CDR2 ANQGSEA. The CDR3 has 13 residues. The CDR3 sequence is CSVTSGGRGTQYF. In DNA, the CDR3 is TGCAGCGTTACCTCCGGGGGGCGCGGGACCCAGTACTTC.

The chain joins TRBV2 to TRBJ1-5; 11 bases match TRBD1. V shed 7 bases, J shed 0 bases, and the junction held 8 bases outside the gene matches. Germline V gene lookup returns CDR1 SNHLY and CDR2 FYNNEI. The CDR3 totals 17 residues. CDR3 bases: TGTGCCAGCAAAAGGGACAGGGGGTCTTATAGCAATCAGCCCCAGCATTTT. Amino acids: CASKRDRGSYSNQPQHF.

This chain joins TRBV2 and TRBJ2-3; tentative D call: TRBD1 (5 bases). Trimming removed 4 bases from V and 6 bases from J, with 17 bases in between. The CDR3 spans 15 residues. Per germline, CDR1 SNHLY and CDR2 FYNNEI. The CDR3 is CASSGARPSGDTQYF. CDR3 nucleotide sequence: TGTGCCAGCAGTGGAGCCAGGCCTTCAGGGGATACGCAGTATTTT.